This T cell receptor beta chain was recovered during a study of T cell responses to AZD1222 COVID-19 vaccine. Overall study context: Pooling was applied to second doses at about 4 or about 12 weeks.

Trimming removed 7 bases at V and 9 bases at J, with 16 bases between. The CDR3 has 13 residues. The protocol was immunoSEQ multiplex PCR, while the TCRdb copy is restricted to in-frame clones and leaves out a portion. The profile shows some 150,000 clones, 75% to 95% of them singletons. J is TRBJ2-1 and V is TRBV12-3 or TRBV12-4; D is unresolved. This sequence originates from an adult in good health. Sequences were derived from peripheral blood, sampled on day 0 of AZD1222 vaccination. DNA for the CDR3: TGTGCCAGCACTACCCTCCCCAGCAGTGAGCAGTTCTTC. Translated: CASTTLPSSEQFF.